Following are 21 T cell receptor beta chains from one sample sequenced in a study of cytomegalovirus exposure and HLA in healthy donors. 13 Jbeta primers and 60 Vbeta primers were used for the PCR. The repertoire was sequenced with immunoSEQ multiplex PCR; TCRdb's copy has only in-frame clones and lacks some. The data include around 40,000 clones; the top ten clones carry approximately 10%. The specimen was PBMCs. The source of these receptors is a middle-aged man in good health and CMV-seropositive.

The CDR3 loop is CASSQAGVASGFSYEQYF. The CDR3 DNA is TGCGCCAGCAGCCAAGCTGGGGTGGCTAGCGGGTTCTCCTACGAGCAGTACTTC. The V gene is TRBV4-1, the J gene TRBJ2-7; 8 bases fit TRBD2. V dropped 1 base and J dropped 0; count of bases not matched to a gene: 11. CDR1 and CDR2 from the germline V gene are MGHRA and YSYEKL. The CDR3 loop spans 18 amino acids.

This sequence joins TRBV11-2 and TRBJ2-7, with D perhaps matching TRBD2 (5 bases). The germline gives CDR1 SGHAT, CDR2 FQNNGV. This CDR3 has 14 residues. The V gene lost 4 bases and the J gene lost 0 bases, with 10 bases spanning the gap. DNA of the CDR3: TGTGCCAGCAGCTCCCGGACTGACTCCTACGAGCAGTACTTC. Residues: CASSSRTDSYEQYF.

The chain carries TRBV28 and TRBJ2-7; the match to TRBD2 covers 9 bases. Germline assignment: CDR1 MDHEN and CDR2 SYDVKM. This CDR3 spans 15 amino acids. V lost 2 bases, J lost 2 bases, and 4 bases stayed unmatched. This CDR3 reads CASSLVVAGAYEQYF. CDR3 sequence (DNA): TGTGCCAGCAGTTTAGTAGTAGCGGGGGCCTACGAGCAGTACTTC.

The chain employs TRBV11-2 and TRBJ1-2; 10 bases align to TRBD1. The J segment lost 2 bases and the V segment lost 4 bases, leaving 4 bases of the junction unmatched. The germline V gene has CDR1 SGHAT and CDR2 FQNNGV. CDR3 size: 15 residues. CDR3 DNA sequence: TGTGCCAGCAGCTCGGGGACAGGGGCCAACTATGGCTACACCTTC. Translation gives CASSSGTGANYGYTF.

CDR3 sequence: CATLDRVAYGYTF. Here the CDR3 DNA reads TGTGCCACCCTGGACAGGGTTGCCTATGGCTACACCTTC. The chain couples TRBV19 to TRBJ1-2, with TRBD1 matching 8 bases. This CDR3 is built from 13 residues. CDR1 and CDR2 from the germline V gene are LNHDA and SQIVND (reference sequence). The V and J ends lost 10 bases and 4 bases, in that order; junction bases with no gene match: 8.

The CDR3 is CASSIQGKGEQFF. The CDR3 DNA sequence: TGTGCCAGTAGTATACAGGGTAAGGGTGAGCAGTTCTTC. J is TRBJ2-1 and V is TRBV19; D is perhaps TRBD1 (5 bases). This CDR3 has 13 amino acids. V shed 2 bases and J shed 9 bases, with 11 bases lying between them. CDR1 is LNHDA and CDR2 is SQIVND in the germline V gene (reference sequence).

The chain is built from TRBV11-3 and TRBJ2-5; TRBD1 aligns across 10 bases. J gave up 5 bases and V 7 bases, and 10 bases lay outside the gene matches. Germline V gives CDR1 SGHNT, CDR2 YENEEA. The CDR3 spans 15 residues. CDR3 in amino acids: CASIDPGQGMETQYF. CDR3 nucleotides: TGTGCCAGCATTGATCCGGGACAGGGGATGGAGACCCAGTACTTC. Based on the CDR3 plus reference TRBV11-3 and TRBJ2-5, the full variable domain is EAGVVQSPRYKIIEKKQPVAFWCNPISGHNTLYWYLQNLGQGPELLIRYENEEAVDDSQLPKDRFSAERLKGVDSTLKIQPAELGDSAVYLCASIDPGQGMETQYFGPGTRLLVL.

This sequence joins TRBV11-3 and TRBJ2-5, with D unresolved. The germline V gene encodes CDR1 SGHNT and CDR2 YENEEA. V lost 5 bases, J lost 5 bases, and 6 bases lay in between. The CDR3 contains 11 residues. The CDR3 sequence: CASSNRETQYF. The CDR3 bases are TGTGCCAGCAGCAACCGGGAGACCCAGTACTTC. Combining the CDR3 with reference TRBV11-3 and TRBJ2-5 gives the whole variable domain EAGVVQSPRYKIIEKKQPVAFWCNPISGHNTLYWYLQNLGQGPELLIRYENEEAVDDSQLPKDRFSAERLKGVDSTLKIQPAELGDSAVYLCASSNRETQYFGPGTRLLVL.

The genes are TRBV5-6 and TRBJ2-7, with D possibly being TRBD1 (5 bases). The ends were cut back, 3 bases at V and 4 bases at J, with 8 bases in the middle. CDR3 length: 12 amino acids. Germline-derived CDR1 and CDR2 are SGHDT and YYEEEE. The CDR3: CASSWGEYEQYF. CDR3 DNA sequence: TGTGCCAGCAGCTGGGGCGAGTACGAGCAGTACTTC.

The chain couples TRBV19 to TRBJ1-2, with 9 bases fitting TRBD1. The CDR3 contains 14 residues. Trimming cost V 8 bases and J 0 bases; bases outside gene matches: 4. Germline-derived CDR1 and CDR2 are LNHDA and SQIVND (reference sequence). The CDR3 region is CASGQGQANYGYTF. CDR3 in DNA: TGTGCCAGTGGACAGGGGCAGGCTAACTATGGCTACACCTTC. The whole variable domain, remainder taken from reference TRBV19 and TRBJ1-2, is DGGITQSPKYLFRKEGQNVTLSCEQNLNHDAMYWYRQDPGQGLRLIYYSQIVNDFQKGDIAEGYSVSREKKESFPLTVTSAQKNPTAFYLCASGQGQANYGYTFGSGTRLTVV.

This chain connects TRBV28 to TRBJ2-5; unclear D gene. The CDR3 loop spans 13 amino acids. V was clipped by 6 bases and J by 7 bases, with 15 bases between them. Germline values: CDR1 MDHEN, CDR2 SYDVKM. In DNA, the CDR3 is TGTGCCAGCAGACTCGACTCGCCGGGGACCCAGTACTTC. Translated, it gives CASRLDSPGTQYF.

CDR3 nucleotides: TGTGCCTGGAGTGTAAGGGGGTCCGAAGCTTTCTTT. This sequence encodes CAWSVRGSEAFF. The chain carries TRBV30 and TRBJ1-1; D perhaps matches TRBD1 (6 bases). The germline V gene encodes CDR1 GTSNPN and CDR2 SVGIG (reference sequence). This CDR3 comprises 12 residues. Trimming took off 0 bases at V and 8 bases at J, with 10 bases between the two ends.

The chain joins TRBV28 to TRBJ2-3; no reliable D call. The CDR3 has 14 residues. CDR1 is MDHEN and CDR2 is SYDVKM in the germline V gene. Deletions cut 5 bases from V and 9 bases from J, with 18 bases between. The CDR3 spells CASSPPPGRRTQYF. DNA of the CDR3: TGTGCCAGCAGTCCACCCCCGGGTAGGAGAACGCAGTATTTT.

V gene TRBV7-2 combines with J gene TRBJ2-7, with 8 bases identical to TRBD2. The V gene's germline CDR1 is SGHTA and CDR2 FQGNSA. This CDR3 has 15 amino acids. Germline trimming cut 4 bases from V and 0 bases from J; bases unmatched to any gene: 5. The CDR3 DNA follows: TGTGCCAGCAGCTCAAGACTAGCGAACTCCTACGAGCAGTACTTC. Protein sequence: CASSSRLANSYEQYF.

The gene calls are TRBV7-9 and TRBJ2-7; a weak D match, TRBD2 (5 bases). Germline CDR1 is SEHNR and CDR2 is FQNEAQ (reference sequence). The CDR3 consists of 13 residues. Between the trimmed V and J ends, which lost 5 bases and 5 bases, there was a span of 13 bases. CDR3 sequence: CASSPDGGHEQYF. The CDR3 bases are TGTGCCAGCAGCCCGGACGGAGGACACGAGCAGTACTTC.

The genes are TRBV19 and TRBJ2-3, with 9 bases lining up with TRBD2. The CDR3 is 15 amino acids. V shed 6 bases and J 4 bases; nucleotides not matched to a gene: 8. From germline, CDR1 is LNHDA and CDR2 SQIVND (reference sequence). CDR3 DNA: TGTGCCAGTAGACGCCTAGCGGGAACCCCAGATACGCAGTATTTT. It encodes CASRRLAGTPDTQYF.

This chain uses TRBV6-1 with TRBJ2-7; no clear D gene. The CDR3 contains 13 residues. CDR1 is MNHNS and CDR2 is SASEGT in the germline V gene. The V and J ends lost 4 bases and 2 bases respectively, with 9 bases between them. As DNA, the CDR3 is TGTGCCAGCAGTGGTCACAGTACCTACGAGCAGTACTTC. It yields the protein CASSGHSTYEQYF.

The rearrangement uses TRBV6-1 and TRBJ2-3; a possible D gene is TRBD2 (6 bases). The germline V gene has CDR1 MNHNS and CDR2 SASEGT. CDR3 length: 14 residues. V was trimmed by 6 bases and J by 8 bases, leaving 18 bases between them. The CDR3 sequence: CASRTGTAGGTQYF. The CDR3 DNA sequence: TGTGCCAGCAGAACCGGGACGGCCGGGGGTACGCAGTATTTT.

The rearrangement links TRBV11-3 to TRBJ2-7; no clear D. With 4 bases removed from V and 6 bases from J, the gap between germline ends came to 13 bases. The CDR3 covers 13 residues. CDR1 and CDR2 from the germline V gene are SGHNT and YENEEA. CDR3 nucleotides: TGTGCCAGCAGCTCCCAACCCCAGGCCGAGCAGTACTTC. Translating gives CASSSQPQAEQYF.

The chain links TRBV5-1 to TRBJ1-1; perhaps TRBD1 as D (6 bases). The CDR3 is 14 amino acids. V was pared by 0 bases and J by 5 bases, with 11 bases between. Per germline, CDR1 SGHRS and CDR2 YFSETQ. In nucleotides, the CDR3 is TGCGCCAGCAGCTTGGGCAGGGGAGAGACTGAAGCTTTCTTT. As protein: CASSLGRGETEAFF.

The chain employs TRBV28 and TRBJ1-2; the D gene is possibly TRBD1 (5 bases). This CDR3 is built from 12 residues. Germline CDR1 reads MDHEN; CDR2 reads SYDVKM. V was clipped by 3 bases and J by 8 bases, with 10 bases between them. DNA for the CDR3: TGTGCCAGCAGTTTTCAGGAGGGGGGCTACACCTTC. Translation gives CASSFQEGGYTF.